Listed below are T cell receptor beta chains from one sample, sequenced in a study of blood T cells in healthy people across ages. Each CDR3 protein is one row after TCRdb ran MiXCR on the 5' RACE reads. Of roughly 1.6 million distinct CDR3 sequences in the sample, roughly a third are singletons; the top ten hold about 11%. Sequenced: blood. Receptors were obtained from a woman aged 25 to 45 in good health. Each CDR3 is given with its conserved first and last residue. The D gene is left open where the match is weak. Expanded clones get a size class; other rows say once, few or many, or leave the size out.

V gene	D gene	clone size	J gene	CDR3 protein	CDR3 DNA
TRBV6-1	.	few	TRBJ1-1	CASSHPGVNTEAFF	TGTGCCAGCAGCCACCCAGGGGTGAACACTGAAGCTTTCTTT
TRBV4-1	.	.	TRBJ2-5	CASKTSGTREQYF	TGCGCCAGCAAGACTAGTGGGACGAGAGAGCAGTACTTC
TRBV7-9	TRBD2	.	TRBJ2-7	CASSSRAGGYNEQYF	TGTGCCAGCAGCTCGAGAGCGGGGGGGTACAATGAGCAGTACTTC
TRBV27	TRBD2	.	TRBJ2-1	CASSFRPPASGSYNEQFF	TGTGCCAGCAGTTTCCGACCCCCCGCTAGCGGGAGTTACAATGAGCAGTTCTTC
TRBV29-1	.	.	TRBJ2-7	CSVEDKGNEQYF	TGCAGCGTTGAGGACAAGGGTAACGAGCAGTACTTC
TRBV20-1	.	once	TRBJ2-7	CSARDSRPRYEQYF	TGCAGTGCTAGAGATTCGCGACCCCGCTACGAGCAGTACTTC
TRBV7-8	.	.	TRBJ2-1	CASSLDQGPQYNNEQFF	TGTGCCAGCAGCTTAGATCAGGGGCCACAATATAACAATGAGCAGTTCTTC
TRBV11-1	.	few	TRBJ2-5	CASSPQGQTQYF	TGTGCCAGCAGCCCCCAGGGACAGACCCAGTACTTC
TRBV28	TRBD2	few	TRBJ2-1	CASSGGLAGGGEQFF	TGTGCCAGCAGTGGGGGACTAGCGGGTGGAGGTGAGCAGTTCTTC
TRBV5-6	.	.	TRBJ2-6	CASSLDGSPEANVLTF	TGTGCCAGCAGCTTGGATGGAAGTCCTGAGGCCAACGTCCTGACTTTC
TRBV9	TRBD2	.	TRBJ2-7	CAGSGDRGGYEQYF	TGTGCCGGCAGCGGTGATCGGGGGGGCTACGAGCAGTACTTC
TRBV27	.	few	TRBJ2-5	CASSFDVTTHQETQYF	TGTGCCAGCAGTTTCGATGTAACGACTCATCAAGAGACCCAGTACTTC
TRBV10-3	TRBD2	.	TRBJ2-3	CAISESVFAGARPDTQYF	TGTGCCATCAGTGAGTCGGTGTTCGCGGGAGCTCGCCCAGATACGCAGTATTTT
TRBV3-1	TRBD2	.	TRBJ2-7	CASSQEVGLAERPRYEQYF	TGTGCCAGCAGCCAAGAGGTCGGACTAGCTGAAAGACCTCGCTACGAGCAGTACTTC
TRBV9	TRBD2	.	TRBJ2-5	CASSVEGTSGETQYF	TGTGCCAGCAGCGTAGAGGGTACTAGCGGGGAGACCCAGTACTTC
TRBV12-3/TRBV12-4	.	.	TRBJ2-7	CASTPRRGYNEQYF	TGTGCCAGCACCCCAAGGCGTGGATACAATGAGCAGTACTTC
TRBV5-1	.	many	TRBJ2-5	CASSLSMYQETQYF	TGCGCCAGCAGCTTATCTATGTACCAAGAGACCCAGTACTTC
TRBV21-1	.	.	TRBJ2-1	CASSPEARLSYNEQFF	TGTGCCAGCAGCCCGGAGGCCAGACTTTCCTACAATGAGCAGTTCTTC
TRBV4-1	TRBD1	.	TRBJ2-5	CASSLGQGVQETQYF	TGCGCCAGCAGCTTAGGACAGGGGGTTCAAGAGACCCAGTACTTC